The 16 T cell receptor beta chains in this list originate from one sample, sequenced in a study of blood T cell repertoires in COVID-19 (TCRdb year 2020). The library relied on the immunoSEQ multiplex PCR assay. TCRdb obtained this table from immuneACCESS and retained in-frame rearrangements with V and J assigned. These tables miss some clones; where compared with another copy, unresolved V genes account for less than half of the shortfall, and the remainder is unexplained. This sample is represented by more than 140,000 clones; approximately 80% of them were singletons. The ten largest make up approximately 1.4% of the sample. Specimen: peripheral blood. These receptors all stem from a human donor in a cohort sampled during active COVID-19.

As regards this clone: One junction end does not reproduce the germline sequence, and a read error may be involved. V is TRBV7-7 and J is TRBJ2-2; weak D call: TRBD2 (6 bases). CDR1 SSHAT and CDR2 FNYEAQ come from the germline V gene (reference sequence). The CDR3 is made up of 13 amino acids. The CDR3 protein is CASSRDWGWELFF. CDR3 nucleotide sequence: TGTGCTAGCAGCCGGGACTGGGGGTGGGAGCTGTTTTTT.

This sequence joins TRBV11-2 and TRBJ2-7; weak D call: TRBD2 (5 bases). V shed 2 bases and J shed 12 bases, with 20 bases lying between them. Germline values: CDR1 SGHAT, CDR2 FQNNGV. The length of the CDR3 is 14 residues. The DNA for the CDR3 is TGTGCCAGCAGCTTACGGGGTGAGGAGTCCTTGTCGTACTTC. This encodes CASSLRGEESLSYF.

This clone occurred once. The CDR3: CASSLAALPGSGANVLTF. CDR3 nucleotides: TGTGCCAGCAGCTTGGCGGCCCTACCGGGCTCTGGGGCCAACGTCCTGACTTTC. The rearrangement joins TRBV5-8 to TRBJ2-6; D unresolved. The germline gives CDR1 SGHTS, CDR2 YDEGEE. Trimming shortened V by 0 bases and J by 0 bases, and 13 bases separated the two germline ends. This CDR3 region has 18 residues.

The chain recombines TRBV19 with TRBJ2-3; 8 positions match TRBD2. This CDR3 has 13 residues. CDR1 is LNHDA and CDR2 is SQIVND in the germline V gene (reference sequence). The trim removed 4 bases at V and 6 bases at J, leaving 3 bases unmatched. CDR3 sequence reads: CASSTGTRDTQYF. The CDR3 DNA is TGTGCCAGTAGTACCGGGACTAGGGATACGCAGTATTTT.

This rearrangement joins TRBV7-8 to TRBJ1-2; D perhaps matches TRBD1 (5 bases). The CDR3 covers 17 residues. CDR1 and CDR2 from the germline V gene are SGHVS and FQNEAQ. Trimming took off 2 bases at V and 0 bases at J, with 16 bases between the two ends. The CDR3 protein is CASSLNRGGTANYGYTF. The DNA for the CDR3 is TGTGCCAGCAGCTTAAATCGGGGCGGGACCGCTAACTATGGCTACACCTTC.

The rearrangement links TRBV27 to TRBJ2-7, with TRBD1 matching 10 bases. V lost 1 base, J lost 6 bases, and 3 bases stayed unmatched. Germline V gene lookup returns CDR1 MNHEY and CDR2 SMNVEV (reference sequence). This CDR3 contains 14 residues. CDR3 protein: CASSLWGQGIEQYF. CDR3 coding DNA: TGTGCCAGCAGTTTATGGGGACAGGGGATCGAGCAGTACTTC.

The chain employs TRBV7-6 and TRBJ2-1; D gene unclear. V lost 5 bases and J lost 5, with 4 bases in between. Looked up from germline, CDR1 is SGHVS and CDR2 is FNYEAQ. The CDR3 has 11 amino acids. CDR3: CASSQNNEQFF. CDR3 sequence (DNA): TGTGCCAGCAGCCAAAACAATGAGCAGTTCTTC.

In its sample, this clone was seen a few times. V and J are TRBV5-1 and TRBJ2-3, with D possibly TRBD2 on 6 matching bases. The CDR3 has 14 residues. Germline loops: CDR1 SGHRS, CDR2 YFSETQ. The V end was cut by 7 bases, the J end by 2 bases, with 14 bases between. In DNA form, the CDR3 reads TGCGCCAGCCGCGGGGATCCGGCCACAGATACGCAGTATTTT. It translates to CASRGDPATDTQYF.

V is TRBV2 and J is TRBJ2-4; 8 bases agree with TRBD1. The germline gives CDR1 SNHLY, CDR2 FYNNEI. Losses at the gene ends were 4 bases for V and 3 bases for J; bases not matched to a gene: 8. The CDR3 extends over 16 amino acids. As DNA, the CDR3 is TGTGCCAGCAGTGGCCCCAGGGGGCTTGACAAAAACATTCAGTACTTC. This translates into CASSGPRGLDKNIQYF.

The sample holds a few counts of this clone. DNA for the CDR3: TGTGCCAGCAGTGACGGGGCGGGAGGGAACACCGGGGAGCTGTTTTTT. Its translation is CASSDGAGGNTGELFF. The V and J genes are TRBV6-4 and TRBJ2-2; TRBD2 matches at 8 bases. Germline CDR1 and CDR2: MRHNA and SNTAGT. V dropped 2 bases and J dropped 1; count of bases not matched to a gene: 3. The CDR3 is 16 residues long.

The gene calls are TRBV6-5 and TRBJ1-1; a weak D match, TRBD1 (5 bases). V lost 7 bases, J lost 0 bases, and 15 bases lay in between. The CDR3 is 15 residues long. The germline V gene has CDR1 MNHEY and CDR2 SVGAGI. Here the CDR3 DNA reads TGTGCCAGCACTAAGGGCGCAGGGTTGAACACTGAAGCTTTCTTT. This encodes CASTKGAGLNTEAFF.

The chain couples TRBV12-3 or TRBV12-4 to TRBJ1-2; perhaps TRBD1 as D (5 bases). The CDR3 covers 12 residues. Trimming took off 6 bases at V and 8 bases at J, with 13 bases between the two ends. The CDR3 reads CASSFRDRGYTF. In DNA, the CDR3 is TGTGCCAGCAGCTTCAGGGATCGGGGCTACACCTTC.

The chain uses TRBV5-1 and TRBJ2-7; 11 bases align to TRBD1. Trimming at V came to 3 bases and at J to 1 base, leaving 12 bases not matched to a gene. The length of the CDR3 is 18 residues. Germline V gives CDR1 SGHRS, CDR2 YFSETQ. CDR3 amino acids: CASSSPTGTGGLSYEQYF. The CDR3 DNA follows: TGCGCCAGCAGCTCGCCAACCGGGACAGGGGGTTTGTCCTACGAGCAGTACTTC.

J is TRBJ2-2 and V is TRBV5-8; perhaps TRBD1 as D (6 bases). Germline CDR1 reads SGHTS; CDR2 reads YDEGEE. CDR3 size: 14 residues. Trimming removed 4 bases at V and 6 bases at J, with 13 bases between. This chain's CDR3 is CASSVQGWAGELFF. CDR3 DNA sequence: TGTGCCAGCAGCGTACAGGGATGGGCCGGGGAGCTGTTTTTT. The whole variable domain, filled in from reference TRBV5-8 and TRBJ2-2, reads EAGVTQSPTHLIKTRGQQATLRCSPISGHTSVYWYQQALGLGLQFLLWYDEGEERNRGNFPPRFSGRQFPNYSSELNVNALELEDSALYLCASSVQGWAGELFFGEGSRLTVL.

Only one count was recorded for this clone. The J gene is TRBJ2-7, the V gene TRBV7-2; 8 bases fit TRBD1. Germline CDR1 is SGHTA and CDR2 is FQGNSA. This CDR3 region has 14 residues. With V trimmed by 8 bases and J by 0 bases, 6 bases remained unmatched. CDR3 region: CASGTTGASYEQYF. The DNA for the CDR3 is TGTGCCAGCGGAACGACAGGGGCCTCCTACGAGCAGTACTTC.

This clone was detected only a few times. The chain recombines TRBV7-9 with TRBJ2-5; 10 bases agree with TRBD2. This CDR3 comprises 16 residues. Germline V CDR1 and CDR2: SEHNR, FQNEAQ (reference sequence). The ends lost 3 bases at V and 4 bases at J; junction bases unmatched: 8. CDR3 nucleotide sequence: TGTGCCAGCAGCTTTACTCTAGCGGGAGTAGTAGAGACCCAGTACTTC. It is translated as CASSFTLAGVVETQYF.